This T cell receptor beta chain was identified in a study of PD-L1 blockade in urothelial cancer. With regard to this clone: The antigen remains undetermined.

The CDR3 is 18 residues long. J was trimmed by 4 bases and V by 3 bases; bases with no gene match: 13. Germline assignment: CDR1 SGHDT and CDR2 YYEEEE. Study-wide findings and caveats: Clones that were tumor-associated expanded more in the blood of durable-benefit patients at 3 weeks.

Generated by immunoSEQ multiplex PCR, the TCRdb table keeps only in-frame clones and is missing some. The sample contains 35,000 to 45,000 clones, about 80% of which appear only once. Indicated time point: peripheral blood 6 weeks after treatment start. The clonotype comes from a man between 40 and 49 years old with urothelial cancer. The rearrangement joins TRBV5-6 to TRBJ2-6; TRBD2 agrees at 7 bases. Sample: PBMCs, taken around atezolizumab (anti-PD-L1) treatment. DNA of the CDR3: TGTGCCAGCAGCTGGGGGGGACGGGCTCCGGGAGGGGCCAACGTCCTGACTTTC. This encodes CASSWGGRAPGGANVLTF. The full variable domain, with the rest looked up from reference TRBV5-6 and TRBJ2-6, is DAGVTQSPTHLIKTRGQQVTLRCSPKSGHDTVSWYQQALGQGPQFIFQYYEEEERQRGNFPDRFSGHQFPNYSSELNVNALLLGDSALYLCASSWGGRAPGGANVLTFGAGSRLTVL.